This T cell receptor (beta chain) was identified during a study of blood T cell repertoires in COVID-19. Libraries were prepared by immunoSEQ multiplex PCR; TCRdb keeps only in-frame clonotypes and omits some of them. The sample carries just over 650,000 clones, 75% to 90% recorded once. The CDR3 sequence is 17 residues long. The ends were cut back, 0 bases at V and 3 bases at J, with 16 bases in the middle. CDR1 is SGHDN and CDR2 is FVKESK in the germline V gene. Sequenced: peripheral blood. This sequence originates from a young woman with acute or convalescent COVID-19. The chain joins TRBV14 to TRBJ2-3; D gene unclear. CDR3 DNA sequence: TGTGCCAGCAGCCAAGAATGGGCGTCGGCAGAAACAGATACGCAGTATTTT. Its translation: CASSQEWASAETDTQYF.